Below, 28 T cell receptor beta chains from the same sample are listed, as sequenced in a study of T cell changes during pregnancy in multiple sclerosis. TCRdb's copy holds only in-frame clones and misses some; the assay was immunoSEQ multiplex PCR. This repertoire shows roughly 44,000 clones, 85% to 90% found once; its top ten account for 5.5% to 6%. The specimen was CD8+ T cells from peripheral blood mononuclear cells, collected after pregnancy. The receptors come from a female donor in good health, enrolled as a control in a pregnancy study.

This chain connects TRBV7-8 to TRBJ1-2; 7 bases line up with TRBD1. CDR1 SGHVS and CDR2 FQNEAQ come from the germline V gene. This CDR3 is 15 amino acids long. The ends lost 5 bases at V and 3 bases at J; junction bases unmatched: 9. The CDR3 protein is CASSPNRGGDYGYTF. DNA of the CDR3: TGTGCCAGCAGCCCTAACAGGGGAGGAGACTATGGCTACACCTTC.

CDR3 protein: CASSLETASWGRQPQHF. CDR3 nucleotide sequence: TGTGCCAGCAGCTTGGAGACAGCGAGCTGGGGTCGTCAGCCCCAGCATTTT. This chain connects TRBV5-6 to TRBJ1-5, with D possibly being TRBD1 (5 bases). The CDR3 extends over 17 amino acids. V gave up 0 bases and J gave up 6 bases, with 19 bases separating them. Germline CDR1 and CDR2: SGHDT and YYEEEE.

This sequence joins TRBV4-3 and TRBJ1-4; weak D call: TRBD1 (6 bases). The V end lost 1 base, the J end lost 8 bases, and 17 bases lay between the germline ends. CDR3 length: 16 amino acids. The germline CDR1 and CDR2 sequences are LGHNA and YSLEER. CDR3 protein: CASSQGPSRGHEKLFF. CDR3 in DNA: TGCGCCAGCAGCCAAGGCCCCAGTCGGGGACACGAAAAACTGTTTTTT.

The V and J genes are TRBV2 and TRBJ2-2, with D tentatively TRBD1 (6 bases). This CDR3 contains 19 residues. Germline V gene lookup returns CDR1 SNHLY and CDR2 FYNNEI. Trimming shortened V by 3 bases and J by 1 base, and 21 bases separated the two germline ends. The chain's CDR3 is CASSEVADSSHKNTGELFF. The CDR3, as DNA: TGTGCCAGCAGTGAGGTTGCGGACAGCTCTCACAAGAACACCGGGGAGCTGTTTTTT.

The V and J genes are TRBV27 and TRBJ2-7; possible D gene TRBD1, 7 bases. This CDR3 region has 14 residues. V was shortened by 5 bases and J by 1 base, with 12 bases between the two germline ends. Germline V gene data show CDR1 as MNHEY and CDR2 as SMNVEV (reference sequence). Written as DNA, the CDR3 is TGTGCCAGCAGTGGCGGGGACAGTTCCTACGAGCAGTACTTC. It is translated as CASSGGDSSYEQYF.

This CDR3 is CASSAAGTGSTGELFF. CDR3 nucleotide sequence: TGTGCCAGCAGCGCAGCCGGGACAGGGTCCACCGGGGAGCTGTTTTTT. The V gene is TRBV7-6, the J gene TRBJ2-2; TRBD1 matches 9 bases. The ends lost 5 bases at V and 4 bases at J; junction bases unmatched: 8. This CDR3 comprises 16 residues. Germline V CDR1 and CDR2: SGHVS, FNYEAQ.

This chain links TRBV11-2 with TRBJ2-2; 10 bases match TRBD2. This CDR3 is 17 amino acids long. Per germline, CDR1 SGHAT and CDR2 FQNNGV. The junction had 9 bases not matched to a gene; V was cut back by 2 bases and J by 6 bases. For the CDR3, the DNA is TGTGCCAGCAGCTTAACGAGCGGGGGGGCGTTTTCCGGGGAGCTGTTTTTT. Its protein product is CASSLTSGGAFSGELFF.

This chain links TRBV9 with TRBJ2-5, with 8 positions matching TRBD1. CDR1 is SGDLS and CDR2 is YYNGEE in the germline V gene. There are 15 residues in the CDR3. Trimming at V came to 4 bases and at J to 4 bases, leaving 9 bases not matched to a gene. This CDR3 reads CASSPTQGAGETQYF. CDR3 in DNA: TGTGCCAGCAGCCCCACCCAGGGGGCAGGAGAGACCCAGTACTTC.

The genes are TRBV4-3 and TRBJ1-1, with D perhaps matching TRBD1 (5 bases). The germline V and J ends were trimmed by 4 bases and 8 bases, with 20 bases remaining between them. This CDR3 is built from 15 residues. CDR1 LGHNA and CDR2 YSLEER come from the germline V gene. CDR3 loop: CASSPTRQGPTEAFF. The CDR3 coding sequence is TGCGCCAGCAGCCCCACGCGGCAGGGCCCCACCGAAGCTTTCTTT.

The chain uses TRBV4-3 and TRBJ2-1; 7 bases fit TRBD1. The J segment lost 3 bases and the V segment lost 1 base, leaving 6 bases of the junction unmatched. Germline V gene sequence: CDR1 LGHNA, CDR2 YSLEER. The CDR3 length is 16 residues. The CDR3 sequence is CASSQGGTEFYNEQFF. CDR3 DNA: TGCGCCAGCAGCCAAGGGGGGACAGAGTTCTACAATGAGCAGTTCTTC.

This sequence joins TRBV19 and TRBJ2-1, with D uncertain. V lost 1 base and J 4 bases, leaving 14 bases between the germline ends. Germline CDR1 and CDR2: LNHDA and SQIVND (reference sequence). The length of the CDR3 is 16 residues. CDR3 residues: CASSIGGVNPYNEQFF. The CDR3 bases are TGTGCCAGTAGTATAGGCGGAGTAAACCCTTACAATGAGCAGTTCTTC.

The chain combines TRBV6-6 with TRBJ1-1, with D possibly matching TRBD1 (5 bases). CDR1 and CDR2 (germline): MNHNY, SVGAGI (reference sequence). The V gene lost 5 bases and the J gene lost 9 bases, with 13 bases spanning the gap. CDR3 length: 12 amino acids. The CDR3 spells CASSDPDMQAFF. The CDR3 region has the DNA TGTGCCAGCAGTGACCCGGACATGCAAGCTTTCTTT.

The chain links TRBV5-6 to TRBJ2-1; 14 bases align to TRBD2. CDR1 is SGHDT and CDR2 is YYEEEE in the germline V gene. J gave up 7 bases and V 4 bases, and 7 bases lay outside the gene matches. The CDR3 runs 16 residues. In DNA, the CDR3 is TGTGCCAGCAGCCTAGGACTAGCGGGGGGCTATAATGAGCAGTTCTTC. This gives the protein CASSLGLAGGYNEQFF. Combining the CDR3 with reference TRBV5-6 and TRBJ2-1 gives the whole variable domain DAGVTQSPTHLIKTRGQQVTLRCSPKSGHDTVSWYQQALGQGPQFIFQYYEEEERQRGNFPDRFSGHQFPNYSSELNVNALLLGDSALYLCASSLGLAGGYNEQFFGPGTRLTVL.

This clone was detected once. The V and J genes are TRBV4-1 and TRBJ2-1, with D possibly being TRBD1 (5 bases). V was shortened by 2 bases and J by 3 bases, with 11 bases between the two germline ends. The CDR3 has 15 residues. CDR1 is MGHRA, CDR2 YSYEKL, per germline. The CDR3 sequence is CASSQQEQGYNEQFF. CDR3 DNA: TGCGCCAGCAGCCAACAGGAGCAGGGCTACAATGAGCAGTTCTTC.

The chain is built from TRBV7-9 and TRBJ2-3; D might be TRBD2 (5 bases). The germline V gene has CDR1 SEHNR and CDR2 FQNEAQ (reference sequence). The CDR3 sequence is 14 residues long. V was trimmed by 1 base and J by 7 bases, leaving 12 bases between them. CDR3 in DNA: TGTGCCAGCAGCTTAGTGCTCGAGGGAAATACGCAGTATTTT. Residues: CASSLVLEGNTQYF.

This sequence joins TRBV6-5 and TRBJ2-1; 8 bases line up with TRBD2. The CDR3 consists of 14 residues. With 4 bases clipped from V and 8 bases from J, the junction kept 7 bases outside the gene matches. In germline, CDR1 is MNHEY, CDR2 SVGAGI. CDR3 protein: CASSSGGGPDEQFF. DNA for the CDR3: TGTGCCAGCAGTTCGGGGGGGGGCCCCGATGAGCAGTTCTTC.

J is TRBJ2-3 and V is TRBV9, with D unresolved. The CDR3 spans 17 residues. V lost 4 bases and J 0 bases, leaving 18 bases between the germline ends. CDR1 is SGDLS, CDR2 YYNGEE, per germline. CDR3 loop: CASSSPPRQSSTDTQYF. In DNA form, the CDR3 reads TGTGCCAGCAGCTCCCCCCCGCGGCAGAGTAGCACAGATACGCAGTATTTT.

This sequence joins TRBV7-6 and TRBJ2-1; TRBD2 matches 8 bases. Germline V gene data show CDR1 as SGHVS and CDR2 as FNYEAQ. V was clipped by 5 bases and J by 6 bases; unmatched bases: 9. The length of the CDR3 is 15 residues. CDR3 in DNA: TGTGCCAGCAGCATTAGCGGGACTGGCTTCAATGAGCAGTTCTTC. Its translation: CASSISGTGFNEQFF.

This rearrangement joins TRBV18 to TRBJ1-5; tentative D call: TRBD1 (5 bases). CDR3 length: 17 amino acids. With 3 bases removed from V and 3 bases from J, the gap between germline ends came to 18 bases. Germline CDR1 KGHSH, CDR2 LQKENI. The CDR3 nucleotides read TGTGCCAGCTCACCGGTTTTCAGGGAGGGGTACAATCAGCCCCAGCATTTT. Its translation: CASSPVFREGYNQPQHF.

The chain has TRBV4-3 and TRBJ2-1, with TRBD2 matching 12 bases. Germline V gene data show CDR1 as LGHNA and CDR2 as YSLEER. The CDR3 is made up of 15 amino acids. V lost 3 bases and J lost 3; bases outside the gene matches: 0. CDR3 region: CASSQTSGGYNEQFF. The CDR3 DNA reads as TGCGCCAGCAGCCAGACTAGCGGGGGCTACAATGAGCAGTTCTTC.

CDR3 residues: CASRIRDTDTGELFF. DNA of the CDR3: TGTGCCAGCCGTATCCGGGACACCGACACCGGGGAGCTGTTTTTT. V gene TRBV6-6 combines with J gene TRBJ2-2; D may be TRBD1 (6 bases). V was trimmed by 8 bases and J by 3 bases, leaving 16 bases between them. Germline values: CDR1 MNHNY, CDR2 SVGAGI (reference sequence). This CDR3 is built from 15 residues.

On this clone itself: A read error may explain this, as a much larger clone is one base away. The same CDR3 also results from other DNA sequences found in this sample. CDR3 loop: CASSLTHTVPGTGKSNQPQHF. The CDR3 DNA is TGTGCCAGCAGTTTGACGCACACCGTTCCCGGGACAGGGAAGAGCAATCAGCCCCAGCATTTT. The V gene is TRBV28, the J gene TRBJ1-5, with 9 nucleotides matching TRBD1. CDR3 size: 21 residues. The junction had 19 bases not matched to a gene; V was cut back by 3 bases and J by 1 base. Germline lookup yields CDR1 MDHEN and CDR2 SYDVKM.

V is TRBV6-6 and J is TRBJ2-7, with a weak D call TRBD1 (6 bases). The CDR3 has 14 residues. The V end lost 0 bases, the J end lost 5 bases, and 11 bases lay between the germline ends. CDR1 is MNHNY and CDR2 is SVGAGI in the germline V gene (reference sequence). In DNA form, the CDR3 reads TGTGCCAGCAGTTACTCTTGGGGGCTGGACGAGCAGTACTTC. Protein product: CASSYSWGLDEQYF.

V and J are TRBV7-9 and TRBJ2-1, with TRBD2 matching 13 bases. Germline V gives CDR1 SEHNR, CDR2 FQNEAQ (reference sequence). Trimming at V came to 3 bases and at J to 9 bases, leaving 11 bases not matched to a gene. This CDR3 is 17 amino acids long. CDR3 DNA sequence: TGTGCCAGCAGCTTTGGGACTAGCGGGGATAGTCGGGTTGAGCAGTTCTTC. Its translation: CASSFGTSGDSRVEQFF.

This clone appeared once. V usage is TRBV4-1 and J usage is TRBJ2-3; 14 nucleotides match TRBD2. The CDR3 runs 16 residues. Trimming took 3 bases from V and 4 from J; bases not matched to a gene: 3. Germline V lookup: CDR1 MGHRA, CDR2 YSYEKL. DNA of the CDR3: TGCGCCAGCAGCCAGCTGACTAGCGGGGGGGCAGATACGCAGTATTTT. This encodes CASSQLTSGGADTQYF.

The chain employs TRBV6-5 and TRBJ2-7; D ambiguous. V was trimmed by 2 bases and J by 0 bases, leaving 5 bases between them. CDR3 length: 13 amino acids. Germline V gene data show CDR1 as MNHEY and CDR2 as SVGAGI. The CDR3 is CASSYADSYEQYF. In DNA, the CDR3 is TGTGCCAGCAGTTACGCGGACTCCTACGAGCAGTACTTC.

The rearrangement uses TRBV15 and TRBJ1-1, with D uncertain. The V gene lost 1 base and the J gene lost 3 bases, with 9 bases spanning the gap. Germline lookup yields CDR1 LNHNV and CDR2 YYDKDF (reference sequence). The CDR3 has 14 amino acids. The CDR3 reads CATSRGRVYTEAFF. CDR3 nucleotides: TGTGCCACCAGCAGAGGACGGGTTTACACTGAAGCTTTCTTT.

The chain recombines TRBV4-1 with TRBJ1-1; 8 bases are shared with TRBD1. Germline V gene data show CDR1 as MGHRA and CDR2 as YSYEKL. J lost 10 bases, V lost 2 bases, and 9 bases had no gene match. The CDR3 consists of 14 residues. The CDR3 reads CASSQYQGAGGAFF. CDR3 nucleotide sequence: TGCGCCAGCAGCCAATATCAGGGGGCAGGGGGAGCTTTCTTT.